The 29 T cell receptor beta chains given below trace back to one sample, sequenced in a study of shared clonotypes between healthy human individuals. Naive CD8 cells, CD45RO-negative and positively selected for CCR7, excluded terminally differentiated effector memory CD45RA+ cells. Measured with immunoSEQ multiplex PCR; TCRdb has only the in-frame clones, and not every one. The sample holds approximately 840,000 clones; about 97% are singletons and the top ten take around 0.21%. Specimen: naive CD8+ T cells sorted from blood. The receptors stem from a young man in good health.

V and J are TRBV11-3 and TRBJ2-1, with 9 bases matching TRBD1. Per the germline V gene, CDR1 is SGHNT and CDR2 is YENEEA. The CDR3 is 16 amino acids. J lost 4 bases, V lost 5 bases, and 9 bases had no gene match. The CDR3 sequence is CASSLRGQGLYNEQFF. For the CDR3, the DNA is TGTGCCAGCAGCCTCCGGGGACAGGGATTATACAATGAGCAGTTCTTC. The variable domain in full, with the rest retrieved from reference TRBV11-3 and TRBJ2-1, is EAGVVQSPRYKIIEKKQPVAFWCNPISGHNTLYWYLQNLGQGPELLIRYENEEAVDDSQLPKDRFSAERLKGVDSTLKIQPAELGDSAVYLCASSLRGQGLYNEQFFGPGTRLTVL.

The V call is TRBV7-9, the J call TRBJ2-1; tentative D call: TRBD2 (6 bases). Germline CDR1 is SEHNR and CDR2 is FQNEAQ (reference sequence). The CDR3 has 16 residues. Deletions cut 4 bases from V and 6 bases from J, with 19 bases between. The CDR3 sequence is CASSSSLGRDGNEQFF. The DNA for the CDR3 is TGTGCCAGCAGCTCTTCCCTGGGGCGGGATGGCAATGAGCAGTTCTTC.

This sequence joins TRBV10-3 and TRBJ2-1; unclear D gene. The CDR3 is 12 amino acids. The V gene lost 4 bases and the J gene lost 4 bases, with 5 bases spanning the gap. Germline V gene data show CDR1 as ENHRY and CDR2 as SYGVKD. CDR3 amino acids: CAISGGYNEQFF. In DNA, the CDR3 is TGTGCCATCAGTGGGGGTTACAATGAGCAGTTCTTC.

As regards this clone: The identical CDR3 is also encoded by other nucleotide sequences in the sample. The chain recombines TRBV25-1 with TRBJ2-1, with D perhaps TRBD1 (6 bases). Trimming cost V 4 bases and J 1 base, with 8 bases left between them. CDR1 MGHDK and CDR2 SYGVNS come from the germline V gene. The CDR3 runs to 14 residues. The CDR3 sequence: CASSVGGSYNEQFF. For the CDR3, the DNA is TGTGCCAGCAGTGTAGGGGGATCCTACAATGAGCAGTTCTTC.

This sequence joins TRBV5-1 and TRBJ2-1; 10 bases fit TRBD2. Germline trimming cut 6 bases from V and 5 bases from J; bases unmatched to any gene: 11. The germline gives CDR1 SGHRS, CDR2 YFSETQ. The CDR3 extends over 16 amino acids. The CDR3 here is CASTGSSGSWDNEQFF. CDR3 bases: TGCGCCAGCACCGGTTCTAGCGGGAGCTGGGACAATGAGCAGTTCTTC.

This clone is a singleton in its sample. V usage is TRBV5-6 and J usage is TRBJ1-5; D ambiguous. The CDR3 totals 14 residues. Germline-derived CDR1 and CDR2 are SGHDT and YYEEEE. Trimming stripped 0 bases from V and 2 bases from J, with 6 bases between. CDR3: CASSLVSGNQPQHF. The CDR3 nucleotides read TGTGCCAGCAGCTTGGTAAGCGGCAATCAGCCCCAGCATTTT.

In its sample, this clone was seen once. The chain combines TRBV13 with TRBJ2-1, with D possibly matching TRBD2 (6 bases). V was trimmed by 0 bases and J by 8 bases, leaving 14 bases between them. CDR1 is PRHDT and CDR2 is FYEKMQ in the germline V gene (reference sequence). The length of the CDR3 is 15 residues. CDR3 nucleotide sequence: TGTGCCAGCAGCTTAGGCCTAAATAGGGAGGATGAGCAGTTCTTC. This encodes CASSLGLNREDEQFF.

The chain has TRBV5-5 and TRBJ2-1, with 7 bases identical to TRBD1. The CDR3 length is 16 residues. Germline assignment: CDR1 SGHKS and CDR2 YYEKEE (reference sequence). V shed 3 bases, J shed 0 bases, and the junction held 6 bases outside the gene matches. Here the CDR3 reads CASSSGQLISYNEQFF. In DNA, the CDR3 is TGTGCCAGCAGCTCGGGACAGCTGATCTCCTACAATGAGCAGTTCTTC.

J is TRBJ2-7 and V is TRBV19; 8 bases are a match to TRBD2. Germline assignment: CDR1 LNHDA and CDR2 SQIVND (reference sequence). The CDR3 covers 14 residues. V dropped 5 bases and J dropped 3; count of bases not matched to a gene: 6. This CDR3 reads CASSVYSGIYEQYF. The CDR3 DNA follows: TGTGCCAGTAGTGTATATAGCGGGATCTACGAGCAGTACTTC.

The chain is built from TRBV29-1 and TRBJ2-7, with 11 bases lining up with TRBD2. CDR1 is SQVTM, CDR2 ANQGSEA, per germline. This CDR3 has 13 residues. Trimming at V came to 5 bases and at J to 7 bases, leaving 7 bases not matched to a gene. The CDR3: CSVRTSGPGEQYF. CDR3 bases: TGCAGCGTTCGGACTAGCGGGCCGGGGGAGCAGTACTTC.

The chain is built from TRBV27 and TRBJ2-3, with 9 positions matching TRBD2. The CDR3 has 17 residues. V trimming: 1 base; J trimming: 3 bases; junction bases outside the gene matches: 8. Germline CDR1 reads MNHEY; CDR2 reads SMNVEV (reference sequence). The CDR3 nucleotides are TGTGCCAGCAGTTTATTACAGGCTAGCGGGGCAACAGATACGCAGTATTTT. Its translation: CASSLLQASGATDTQYF.

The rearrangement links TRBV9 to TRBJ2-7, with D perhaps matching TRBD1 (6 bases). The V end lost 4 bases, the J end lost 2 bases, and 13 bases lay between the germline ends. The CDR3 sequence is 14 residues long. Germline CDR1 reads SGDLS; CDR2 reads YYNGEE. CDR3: CASSKTGTTYEQYF. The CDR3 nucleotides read TGTGCCAGCAGCAAAACCGGGACAACCTACGAGCAGTACTTC.

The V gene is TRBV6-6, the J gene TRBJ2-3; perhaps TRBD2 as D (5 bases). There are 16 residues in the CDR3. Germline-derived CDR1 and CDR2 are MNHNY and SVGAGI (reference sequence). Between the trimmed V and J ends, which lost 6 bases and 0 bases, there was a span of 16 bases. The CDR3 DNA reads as TGTGCCAGCAGCCGGGGAGAGCGGTCTAGCACAGATACGCAGTATTTT. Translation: CASSRGERSSTDTQYF.

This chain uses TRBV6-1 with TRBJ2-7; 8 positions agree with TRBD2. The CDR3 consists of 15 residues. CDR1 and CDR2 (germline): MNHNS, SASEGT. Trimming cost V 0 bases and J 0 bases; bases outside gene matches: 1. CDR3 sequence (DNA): TGTGCCAGCAGTGAAGCGCTAGCGGGCTCCTACGAGCAGTACTTC. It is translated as CASSEALAGSYEQYF.

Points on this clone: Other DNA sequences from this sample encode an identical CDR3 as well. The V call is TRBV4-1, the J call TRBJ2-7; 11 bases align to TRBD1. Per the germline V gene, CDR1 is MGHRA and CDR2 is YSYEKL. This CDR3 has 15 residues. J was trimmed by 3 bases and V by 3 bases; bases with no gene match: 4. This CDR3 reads CASSQTGTGGYEQYF. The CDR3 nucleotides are TGCGCCAGCAGCCAGACCGGGACAGGGGGCTACGAGCAGTACTTC.

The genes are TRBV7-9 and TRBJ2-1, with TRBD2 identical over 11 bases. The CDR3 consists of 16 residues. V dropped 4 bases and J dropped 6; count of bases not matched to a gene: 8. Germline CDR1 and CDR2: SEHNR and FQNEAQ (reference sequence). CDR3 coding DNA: TGTGCCAGCAGCTACCGGACTAGCGGGCGTACCAATGAGCAGTTCTTC. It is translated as CASSYRTSGRTNEQFF.

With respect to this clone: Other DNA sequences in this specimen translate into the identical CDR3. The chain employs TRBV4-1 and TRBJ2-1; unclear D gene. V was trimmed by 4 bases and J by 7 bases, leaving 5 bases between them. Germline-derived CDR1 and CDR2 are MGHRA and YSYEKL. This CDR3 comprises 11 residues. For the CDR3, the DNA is TGCGCCAGCAGCCTAGGGAATGAGCAGTTCTTC. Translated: CASSLGNEQFF.

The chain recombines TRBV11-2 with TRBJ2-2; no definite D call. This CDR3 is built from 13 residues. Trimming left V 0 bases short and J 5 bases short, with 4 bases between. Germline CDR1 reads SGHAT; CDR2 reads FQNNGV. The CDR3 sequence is CASSLEGTGELFF. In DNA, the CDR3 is TGTGCCAGCAGCTTAGAGGGGACCGGGGAGCTGTTTTTT.

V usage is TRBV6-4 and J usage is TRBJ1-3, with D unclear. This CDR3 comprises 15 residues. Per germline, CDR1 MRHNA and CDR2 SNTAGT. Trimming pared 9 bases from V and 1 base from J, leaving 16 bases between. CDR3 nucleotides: TGTGCCAGTTTGGGAGCAGGATCTTCTGGAAACACCATATATTTT. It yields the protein CASLGAGSSGNTIYF.

The CDR3 DNA follows: TGTGCCAGCAGCCCGGGACAGAACCAAGAGACCCAGTACTTC. Its translation: CASSPGQNQETQYF. This chain joins TRBV7-9 and TRBJ2-5; TRBD1 matches 7 bases. CDR3 length: 14 amino acids. Germline CDR1 and CDR2: SEHNR and FQNEAQ (reference sequence). Trimming removed 5 bases from V and 0 bases from J; junction bases left unmatched: 3.

CDR3 sequence reads: CASSPGTSGYEQYF. The CDR3 nucleotides read TGCGCCAGCAGCCCCGGGACTAGCGGCTACGAGCAGTACTTC. The V gene is TRBV4-1, the J gene TRBJ2-7; 11 nucleotides agree with TRBD2. In germline, CDR1 is MGHRA, CDR2 YSYEKL. The CDR3 has 14 amino acids. The V segment lost 4 bases and the J segment 3 bases; nucleotides outside the gene matches: 2.

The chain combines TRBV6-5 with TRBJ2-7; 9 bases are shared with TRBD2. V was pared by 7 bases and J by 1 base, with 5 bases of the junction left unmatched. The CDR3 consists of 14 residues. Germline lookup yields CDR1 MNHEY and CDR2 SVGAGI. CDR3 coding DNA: TGTGCCAGCACGATGACTAGCGGATCCTACGAGCAGTACTTC. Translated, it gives CASTMTSGSYEQYF.

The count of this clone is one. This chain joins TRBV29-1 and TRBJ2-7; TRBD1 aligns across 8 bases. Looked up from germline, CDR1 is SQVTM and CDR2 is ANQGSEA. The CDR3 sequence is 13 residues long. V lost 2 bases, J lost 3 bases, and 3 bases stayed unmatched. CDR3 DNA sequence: TGCAGCGTTGAAAGGACAGGGAACTACGAGCAGTACTTC. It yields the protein CSVERTGNYEQYF.

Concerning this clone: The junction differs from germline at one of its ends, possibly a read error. Here the CDR3 reads CASSLFRGGNTGKLFF. CDR3 sequence (DNA): TGTGCCAGCAGTTTATTCCGGGGGGGAAACACCGGGAAGCTGTTTTTT. The chain employs TRBV28 and TRBJ2-2, with TRBD2 identical over 8 bases. Per the germline V gene, CDR1 is MDHEN and CDR2 is SYDVKM. This CDR3 has 16 residues.

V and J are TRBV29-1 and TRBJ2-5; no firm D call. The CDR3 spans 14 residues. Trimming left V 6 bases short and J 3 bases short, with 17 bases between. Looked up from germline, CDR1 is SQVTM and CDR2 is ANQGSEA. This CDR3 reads CSVYGPQTEETQYF. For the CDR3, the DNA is TGCAGCGTATACGGCCCCCAAACGGAAGAGACCCAGTACTTC.

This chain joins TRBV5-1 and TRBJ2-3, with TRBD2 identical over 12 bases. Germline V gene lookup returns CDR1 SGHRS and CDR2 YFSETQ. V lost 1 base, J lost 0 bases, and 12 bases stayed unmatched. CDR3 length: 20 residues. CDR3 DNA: TGCGCCAGCAGCTTGTTTAAGACTAGCGGGAGAAGATTAAGCACAGATACGCAGTATTTT. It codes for CASSLFKTSGRRLSTDTQYF.

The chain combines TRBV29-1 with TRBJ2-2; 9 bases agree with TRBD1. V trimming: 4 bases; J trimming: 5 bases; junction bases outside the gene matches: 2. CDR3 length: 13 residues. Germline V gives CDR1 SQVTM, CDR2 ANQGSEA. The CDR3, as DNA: TGCAGCGTTGCGACAGGGGGGACCGGGGAGCTGTTTTTT. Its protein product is CSVATGGTGELFF.

The CDR3 protein is CASSFPGQENYGYTF. The CDR3 DNA sequence: TGTGCCAGCAGTTTCCCGGGACAAGAGAACTATGGCTACACCTTC. V and J are TRBV28 and TRBJ1-2, with D possibly matching TRBD1 (6 bases). The germline V and J ends were trimmed by 3 bases and 2 bases, with 13 bases remaining between them. From germline, CDR1 is MDHEN and CDR2 SYDVKM. The CDR3 spans 15 residues.

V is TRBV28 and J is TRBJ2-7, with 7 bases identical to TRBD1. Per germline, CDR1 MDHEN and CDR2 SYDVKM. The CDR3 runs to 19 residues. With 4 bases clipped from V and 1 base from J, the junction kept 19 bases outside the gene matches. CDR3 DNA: TGTGCCAGCAGTTACCTTTTCCGGAAACCCGGGACAGTTTCCTACGAGCAGTACTTC. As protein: CASSYLFRKPGTVSYEQYF.